This T cell receptor beta chain was identified during a study of cytomegalovirus exposure and HLA in healthy donors (dated by TCRdb to the late 2010s). Background on the whole study: According to a later analysis, one platform produced both the approximately 110 validation repertoires and the roughly 640 repertoires of the first cohort. The study aimed to test whether signatures of past pathogen exposure could be identified by cataloging public T cell receptors. Besides the first cohort of roughly 660 subjects, a separate validation cohort made up of over a hundred different subjects was used. To predict cytomegalovirus infection status, the study combined high-throughput TCR immunosequencing, statistical association of individual TCRs with disease status, and machine learning. The research as a whole found: Cytomegalovirus status was reported to be diagnosed by the classifier with high specificity and sensitivity in both the original and validation cohorts. The study listed 150 to 200 TCR beta chains as associated with cytomegalovirus. Subsequent analysis determined that TCRs grouped into clusters in the first cohort also showed a tendency toward co-occurrence across the 120 validation repertoires, and 85% to 95% of cluster scores exceeded 0. In vitro tests confirmed that a few of the cytomegalovirus-associated TCR beta chains recognize cytomegalovirus antigens. All 110 or so repertoires were used to score co-occurrence in the validation cohort in a later analysis, because that analysis had no HLA typing for the cohort. Across donors, most TCR sequences were observed very rarely, whereas some public TCRs were present in many individuals. The authors suggested that the approach could potentially be extended to other disease states and immunological phenotypes.

The CDR1 and CDR2 encoded by the germline V gene are SNHLY and FYNNEI. Spanning cysteine to phenylalanine, the CDR3 consists of 13 amino acids. Only CDR3 DNA remains: 39 bases, in frame from the first base. The junction shows trimming of 6 bases on V and 4 bases on J, and the gene matches do not reach 5 bases of it. Library creation used the immunoSEQ multiplex PCR assay. The study's processing was this. A statistical classification framework was built for diagnosing cytomegalovirus status from the catalog of TCR beta chain sequences. Held by TCRdb, this immuneACCESS table contains in-frame sequences only and omits some clones. Under half of the omission traces to an unresolved V gene where checked; the cause of the rest is unknown. That table supplies the V and J calls and clone size; D and trimming were determined from the DNA. The sample profile shows more than 120,000 clones; 70% to 90% of them were found once. Under 9% of the sample goes to the ten largest clones.

The donors belonged to the validation cohort of over a hundred subjects, which was separate from the approximately 680-subject first cohort. Concerning this clone: Its antigen target is currently unknown. Base qualities are missing; no much larger clone stands one base away.

The sequencing input was PBMCs. The V and J segments used are TRBV2 and TRBJ1-1, with 7 junctional bases fitting TRBD1. This TCR was recovered from a young man in good health and CMV-seropositive. Here the CDR3 is given as CASSRGQATEAFF. In nucleotides, the sequence is TGTGCCAGCAGCCGAGGACAGGCCACTGAAGCTTTCTTT.